This T cell receptor (beta chain) was recovered during a study of early T cells in non-severe SARS-CoV-2 infection. For the study at large: Bulk RNA from unsorted whole blood was sequenced; chains were unpaired. Study-level points and caveats: VDJdb matching, biased toward anti-spike CD8 responses, missed private and CD4 specificities.

This clonotype appeared a few times. Its target is unknown. Looked up from germline, CDR1 is SGHVS and CDR2 is FNYEAQ. There are 15 residues in the CDR3. V was pared by 4 bases and J by 8 bases, with 18 bases between. Each cDNA molecule carried a unique molecular identifier. MiXCR, run by TCRdb on the 5' RACE reads, gives a single entry per CDR3 protein. The sample lists about 50,000 distinct CDR3 sequences, around 6.9% occurring once. The TCR was taken from an adult who was a healthcare worker with PCR-confirmed SARS-CoV-2 infection or an uninfected control (not recorded which). This chain connects TRBV7-6 to TRBJ2-1, with D tentatively TRBD1 (7 bases). The specimen comprised whole blood, sampled at baseline. CDR3 residues: CASSSSWRGRDEQFF. The DNA for the CDR3 is TGTGCCAGCAGCTCCTCGTGGAGGGGGCGTGATGAGCAGTTCTTC. Full variable domain (rest looked up from reference TRBV7-6 and TRBJ2-1): GAGVSQSPRYKVTKRGQDVALRCDPISGHVSLYWYRQALGQGPEFLTYFNYEAQQDKSGLPNDRFSAERPEGSISTLTIQRTEQRDSAMYRCASSSSWRGRDEQFFGPGTRLTVL.